In its sample, the clone carrying this TCR beta chain was seen a few times. The antigen is unknown. CDR3 length equals 13 residues. Trimming took off 7 bases at V and 6 bases at J, with 13 bases between the two ends. The germline V gene encodes CDR1 LNHDA and CDR2 SQIVND (reference sequence). This sample was taken from a study of metastatic and nonmetastatic thyroid tumors. No patient received treatment before thyroid surgery. Original methodology: Variation in CDR3 across clinicopathological groups served as the basis for constructing a distant-metastasis classifier in papillary thyroid cancer. From the PCR reads, TCRdb re-called clones with MiXCR. For this entry, the V and J calls and clone size follow TCRdb and not the study's own pipeline. Among tens of thousands of clones listed, 9.5% to 15% were seen once. Study-wide points: Malignant tumors reportedly showed significantly higher TCR beta diversity than benign nodules in both blood and tumor.

The sequence was obtained from a female donor with papillary thyroid cancer or a benign thyroid nodule (not recorded which). Some clones in this sample may be carry-over from other donors' samples. The sequenced sample was tumor tissue. The rearrangement joins TRBV19 to TRBJ1-5; D gene uncertain. The CDR3 region has the DNA TGTGCCAGTACCGTTGGCGTGACTCAGCCCCAGCATTTT. The encoded protein is CASTVGVTQPQHF.